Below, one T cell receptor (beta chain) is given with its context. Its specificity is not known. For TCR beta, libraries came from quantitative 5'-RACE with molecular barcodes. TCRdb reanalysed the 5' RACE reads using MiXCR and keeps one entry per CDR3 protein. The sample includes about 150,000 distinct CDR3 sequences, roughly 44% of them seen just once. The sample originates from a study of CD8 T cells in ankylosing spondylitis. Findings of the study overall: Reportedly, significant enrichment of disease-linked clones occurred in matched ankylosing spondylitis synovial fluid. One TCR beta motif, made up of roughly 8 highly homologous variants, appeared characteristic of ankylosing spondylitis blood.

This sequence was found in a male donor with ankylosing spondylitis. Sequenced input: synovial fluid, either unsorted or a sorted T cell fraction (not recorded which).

The CDR3 region is CATSGPGAYEQYF. The CDR3 DNA reads as TGTGCCACCTCGGGGCCGGGGGCCTACGAGCAGTACTTC. The V gene is TRBV27, the J gene TRBJ2-7, with TRBD2 as a possible D gene (6 bases). The germline CDR1 and CDR2 sequences are MNHEY and SMNVEV (reference sequence). Trimming shortened V by 10 bases and J by 2 bases, and 15 bases separated the two germline ends. This CDR3 region has 13 residues.